The 30 T cell receptor beta chains presented below share a single source sample, sequenced in a study of T-cell memory formation after mild COVID-19. TCRdb re-called the 5' RACE reads through MiXCR, storing one row per CDR3 protein. Found here are 550,000 to 700,000 distinct CDR3 sequences, 17% of them singletons; the top ten hold roughly 8%. The sample taken for sequencing was PBMCs or a T cell subset sorted from them (not recorded which). These receptors were obtained from an adult woman who had mild COVID-19 (a few samples of this study predate the infection). Cell type and time point are not known.

The chain is built from TRBV12-3 or TRBV12-4 and TRBJ1-2; D may be TRBD1 (6 bases). The CDR3 totals 13 residues. V gave up 3 bases and J gave up 5 bases, with 10 bases separating them. The CDR3 region has the DNA TGTGCCAGCAGTTTGAGGAGGGGGTATGGCTACACCTTC. It encodes CASSLRRGYGYTF.

The V gene is TRBV7-3, the J gene TRBJ2-1, with TRBD2 identical over 8 bases. The germline V gene has CDR1 SGHTA and CDR2 FQGTGA. Trimming cost V 2 bases and J 6 bases; bases outside gene matches: 6. The CDR3 length is 15 residues. The CDR3 reads CASSLGGGLPNEQFF. CDR3 nucleotides: TGTGCCAGCAGCTTAGGCGGGGGGCTCCCCAATGAGCAGTTCTTC.

CDR3 nucleotides: TGTGCCAGCACCGACAGCCATGGCTACACCTTC. This translates into CASTDSHGYTF. The V and J genes are TRBV6-5 and TRBJ1-2, with D possibly TRBD1 on 5 matching bases. V lost 7 bases and J lost 6, with 9 bases in between. Germline CDR1 and CDR2: MNHEY and SVGAGI. The CDR3 covers 11 residues.

This clonotype was counted many times. This chain joins TRBV5-1 and TRBJ2-2, with unresolved D. This CDR3 spans 15 amino acids. The V end lost 0 bases, the J end lost 4 bases, and 10 bases lay between the germline ends. Germline V gene lookup returns CDR1 SGHRS and CDR2 YFSETQ. The chain's CDR3 is CASSLVQTPTGELFF. Written as DNA, the CDR3 is TGCGCCAGCAGCTTGGTGCAGACACCCACCGGGGAGCTGTTTTTT.

This clonotype was counted a few times. The CDR3 sequence: CASSYSKVYYGYTF. The CDR3 bases are TGTGCCAGCAGTTACTCGAAGGTATACTATGGCTACACCTTC. The chain joins TRBV6-2 or TRBV6-3 to TRBJ1-2; D is uncertain. Germline CDR1 reads MNHEY; CDR2 reads SVGEGT. This CDR3 is built from 14 residues. Trimming left V 0 bases short and J 3 bases short, with 8 bases between.

This clonotype has a handful of counts. This rearrangement joins TRBV18 to TRBJ1-1; TRBD1 might be the D (6 bases). Between the trimmed V and J ends, which lost 3 bases and 5 bases, there was a span of 16 bases. The CDR3 runs to 15 residues. Germline V lookup: CDR1 KGHSH, CDR2 LQKENI. The CDR3 DNA reads as TGTGCCAGCTCACCTCCTGGACAGATGGGGACTGAAGCTTTCTTT. Translated, it gives CASSPPGQMGTEAFF.

This chain joins TRBV6-2 or TRBV6-3 and TRBJ2-3; TRBD2 matches 10 bases. CDR1 MNHEY and CDR2 SVGEGT come from the germline V gene. The CDR3 runs to 15 residues. Trimming cost V 8 bases and J 4 bases; bases outside gene matches: 9. The CDR3 region has the DNA TGTGCCAGCCGAGATAGCGGGAGGCGGTCAGATACGCAGTATTTT. Amino acids: CASRDSGRRSDTQYF.

This clonotype has a count of ten or more. The V gene is TRBV5-6, the J gene TRBJ2-3; D is possibly TRBD1 or TRBD2 (6 bases each). This CDR3 has 15 amino acids. V gave up 4 bases and J gave up 1 base, with 13 bases separating them. From germline, CDR1 is SGHDT and CDR2 YYEEEE. DNA of the CDR3: TGTGCCAGCAGCCAGGCCGGGGGCCGCACAGATACGCAGTATTTT. Its protein product is CASSQAGGRTDTQYF.

This rearrangement joins TRBV7-2 to TRBJ2-7, with TRBD1 matching over 10 bases. CDR3 size: 15 residues. CDR1 is SGHTA and CDR2 is FQGNSA in the germline V gene. V gave up 5 bases and J gave up 4 bases; unmatched junction bases: 8. DNA of the CDR3: TGTGCCAGCAGCCTTCCGGGACAGGGGATTTACGAGCAGTACTTC. This translates into CASSLPGQGIYEQYF. The full variable domain, rest sourced from reference TRBV7-2 and TRBJ2-7, is GAGVSQSPSNKVTEKGKDVELRCDPISGHTALYWYRQSLGQGLEFLIYFQGNSAPDKSGLPSDRFSAERTGGSVSTLTIQRTQQEDSAVYLCASSLPGQGIYEQYFGPGTRLTVT.

This clonotype appeared a few times. The CDR3 here is CASSHSGGAPGNEQFF. CDR3 bases: TGTGCCAGCAGCCATAGCGGGGGGGCCCCTGGGAATGAGCAGTTCTTC. The V and J genes are TRBV6-4 and TRBJ2-1; 11 bases are shared with TRBD2. Looked up from germline, CDR1 is MRHNA and CDR2 is SNTAGT. This CDR3 contains 16 residues. V shed 6 bases, J shed 7 bases, and the junction held 11 bases outside the gene matches.

This clonotype was detected only a few times. This chain links TRBV12-3 or TRBV12-4 with TRBJ1-6, with 7 bases aligning to TRBD1. Unmatched junction bases numbered 7, after V lost 6 bases and J lost 8 bases. This CDR3 is 14 amino acids long. The CDR3 sequence: CASSFGQEYSPLHF. CDR3 sequence (DNA): TGTGCCAGCAGCTTTGGACAGGAGTATTCACCCCTCCACTTT.

This chain connects TRBV7-9 to TRBJ1-5; D call uncertain. Germline V gene lookup returns CDR1 SEHNR and CDR2 FQNEAQ (reference sequence). V was trimmed by 5 bases and J by 7 bases, leaving 15 bases between them. There are 14 residues in the CDR3. The CDR3 DNA reads TGTGCCAGCAGCCCAGGAGAAGGCGTGCAGCCCCAGCATTTT. This gives the protein CASSPGEGVQPQHF.

The V call is TRBV15, the J call TRBJ2-7, with no clear D. The CDR3 has 14 residues. Germline V lookup: CDR1 LNHNV, CDR2 YYDKDF (reference sequence). The V end was cut by 0 bases, the J end by 0 bases, with 6 bases between. CDR3 amino acids: CATSRDGNSYEQYF. The DNA of the CDR3 is TGTGCCACCAGCAGAGATGGTAACTCCTACGAGCAGTACTTC.

The J gene is TRBJ1-1, the V gene TRBV6-5; 9 bases are shared with TRBD1. The V and J ends lost 5 bases and 4 bases, in that order; junction bases with no gene match: 11. Germline CDR1 is MNHEY and CDR2 is SVGAGI. The CDR3 is 16 amino acids. CDR3 region: CASSPGDRVEGTEAFF. The CDR3, as DNA: TGTGCCAGCAGTCCAGGGGACAGGGTGGAAGGCACTGAAGCTTTCTTT.

This clonotype was observed many times. The J gene is TRBJ2-2, the V gene TRBV5-5; D is unresolved. The V end lost 0 bases, the J end lost 2 bases, and 8 bases lay between the germline ends. This CDR3 has 15 residues. Per the germline V gene, CDR1 is SGHKS and CDR2 is YYEKEE (reference sequence). CDR3 coding DNA: TGTGCCAGCAGCTTGGAACTAACAAACACCGGGGAGCTGTTTTTT. Its protein product is CASSLELTNTGELFF.

This rearrangement joins TRBV13 to TRBJ1-1; 10 bases are a match to TRBD1. Germline trimming cut 5 bases from V and 5 bases from J; bases unmatched to any gene: 5. The CDR3 is 14 amino acids. Germline CDR1 and CDR2: PRHDT and FYEKMQ (reference sequence). The CDR3 DNA follows: TGTGCCAGCAGCACGTGGACAGGGGGAACTGAAGCTTTCTTT. This codes for CASSTWTGGTEAFF.

This clonotype has only a few counts. The chain recombines TRBV7-8 with TRBJ1-1; TRBD1 is a possible D gene (5 bases). Germline V gene lookup returns CDR1 SGHVS and CDR2 FQNEAQ. The CDR3 contains 14 residues. V lost 3 bases, J lost 6 bases, and 14 bases lay in between. The CDR3 is CASSFVAGAPEAFF. The CDR3 DNA reads TGTGCCAGCAGCTTCGTAGCCGGGGCACCTGAAGCTTTCTTT.

This clonotype was observed a few times. V gene TRBV6-5 combines with J gene TRBJ2-3; 9 nucleotides match TRBD1. CDR3 length equals 16 residues. Germline CDR1 is MNHEY and CDR2 is SVGAGI. With 6 bases clipped from V and 1 base from J, the junction kept 8 bases outside the gene matches. CDR3 sequence reads: CASSLTRTGGTDTQYF. Here the CDR3 DNA reads TGTGCCAGCAGCCTCACGAGGACAGGGGGCACAGATACGCAGTATTTT.

This chain links TRBV6-5 with TRBJ2-2, with 11 bases that match TRBD2. Germline CDR1 is MNHEY and CDR2 is SVGAGI. The CDR3 has 16 amino acids. Trimming removed 9 bases from V and 6 bases from J; junction bases left unmatched: 12. The CDR3 reads CASTSGGPPLSGELFF. The DNA of the CDR3 is TGTGCCAGTACTAGCGGGGGCCCTCCTTTGTCCGGGGAGCTGTTTTTT.

The CDR3 DNA sequence: TGTGCCAGCGCCCCGGGGAACACTGAAGCTTTCTTT. Translated, it gives CASAPGNTEAFF. The chain recombines TRBV12-3 or TRBV12-4 with TRBJ1-1; unclear D gene. V lost 8 bases and J lost 1, with 8 bases in between. The CDR3 runs to 12 residues.

This clonotype was observed a handful of times. The chain couples TRBV2 to TRBJ1-5; D not certain. Per the germline V gene, CDR1 is SNHLY and CDR2 is FYNNEI. The CDR3 sequence is 15 residues long. Trimming took 0 bases from V and 3 from J, leaving 9 bases between them. Written as DNA, the CDR3 is TGTGCCAGCAGTGAAGCGGGGTCACACAATCAGCCCCAGCATTTT. Translated: CASSEAGSHNQPQHF.

The V gene is TRBV13, the J gene TRBJ2-5; D remains unclear. This CDR3 region has 13 residues. CDR1 PRHDT and CDR2 FYEKMQ come from the germline V gene (reference sequence). V was clipped by 5 bases and J by 1 base, with 8 bases between them. The CDR3 here is CASSGRSQETQYF. As DNA, the CDR3 is TGTGCCAGCAGCGGCCGCAGCCAAGAGACCCAGTACTTC.

This clonotype was picked up a small number of times. V and J are TRBV5-4 and TRBJ2-7; D is perhaps TRBD2 (6 bases). The CDR3 totals 14 residues. V shed 0 bases and J shed 5 bases, with 12 bases lying between them. Germline loops: CDR1 SGHNT, CDR2 YYREEE (reference sequence). The CDR3 reads CASSLAGRWDEQYF. The CDR3 DNA reads as TGTGCCAGCAGCTTGGCAGGGAGGTGGGACGAGCAGTACTTC.

This clonotype came up a few times. The chain carries TRBV20-1 and TRBJ2-1; 10 positions match TRBD2. V lost 6 bases and J lost 8; bases outside the gene matches: 10. The CDR3 extends over 14 amino acids. From germline, CDR1 is DFQATT and CDR2 SNEGSKA (reference sequence). CDR3 nucleotide sequence: TGCAGTGCCTACCTAGCGGGAGTCGACCATGAGCAGTTCTTC. This encodes CSAYLAGVDHEQFF.

V usage is TRBV10-3 and J usage is TRBJ2-7, with D possibly TRBD2 on 5 matching bases. Trimming removed 4 bases at V and 2 bases at J, with 12 bases between. The CDR3 has 14 amino acids. Germline V gene data show CDR1 as ENHRY and CDR2 as SYGVKD. CDR3 nucleotides: TGTGCCATCAGTGGGACTCCCGAGCCCTACGAGCAGTACTTC. Translating gives CAISGTPEPYEQYF.

The chain uses TRBV20-1 and TRBJ2-1; D not resolved. V lost 0 bases and J 0 bases, leaving 12 bases between the germline ends. The germline CDR1 and CDR2 sequences are DFQATT and SNEGSKA (reference sequence). The CDR3 extends over 16 amino acids. This chain's CDR3 is CSARDRLRSSYNEQFF. In nucleotides, the CDR3 is TGCAGTGCTAGAGATAGACTGAGAAGCTCCTACAATGAGCAGTTCTTC.

The chain employs TRBV7-6 and TRBJ2-1; TRBD2 matches 7 bases. After removal of 5 bases from V and 10 bases from J, the junction contained 8 bases not matched to a gene. The CDR3 runs 13 residues. Germline V gene data show CDR1 as SGHVS and CDR2 as FNYEAQ. This CDR3 reads CASSPRAAGEQFF. CDR3 DNA sequence: TGTGCCAGCAGCCCACGTGCAGCGGGAGAGCAGTTCTTC.

This chain connects TRBV5-1 to TRBJ2-3, with 13 positions matching TRBD2. This CDR3 has 17 amino acids. Germline-derived CDR1 and CDR2 are SGHRS and YFSETQ. J lost 1 base, V lost 4 bases, and 6 bases had no gene match. CDR3 coding DNA: TGCGCCAGCAGCCCACTAGCGGGGGGGCCTGGCACAGATACGCAGTATTTT. Amino acid sequence: CASSPLAGGPGTDTQYF.

This chain joins TRBV11-3 and TRBJ2-1, with 8 positions matching TRBD2. Trimming took 5 bases from V and 6 from J; bases not matched to a gene: 9. Germline V lookup: CDR1 SGHNT, CDR2 YENEEA. CDR3 length: 15 residues. CDR3 in DNA: TGTGCCAGCAGCCGGGGATTACTAGCGGTCAATGAGCAGTTCTTC. It specifies CASSRGLLAVNEQFF. Using reference TRBV11-3 and TRBJ2-1 for the parts outside the CDR3, the full variable domain is EAGVVQSPRYKIIEKKQPVAFWCNPISGHNTLYWYLQNLGQGPELLIRYENEEAVDDSQLPKDRFSAERLKGVDSTLKIQPAELGDSAVYLCASSRGLLAVNEQFFGPGTRLTVL.

This clonotype appeared a few times. The CDR3 is CAISPQGDSPLHF. For the CDR3, the DNA is TGTGCCATCAGTCCTCAGGGGGATTCACCCCTCCACTTT. The rearrangement uses TRBV10-3 and TRBJ1-6, with 7 nucleotides matching TRBD1. The germline CDR1 and CDR2 sequences are ENHRY and SYGVKD. Trimming at V came to 5 bases and at J to 8 bases, leaving 3 bases not matched to a gene. CDR3 size: 13 residues.